This T cell receptor (beta chain) comes out of a study of T cells in Graves' hyperthyroidism and ophthalmopathy. This clonotype appeared a few times. Its antigen remains unknown. RNA transcripts provided the source from which TCR beta CDR3 regions were amplified. The primer set for the first-round RT-PCR of the TCR CDR3 was HTBI. MiXCR, applied by TCRdb to the multiplex PCR reads, yields one record per CDR3 protein. The table records 600,000 to 700,000 distinct CDR3 sequences, about 15% of them present only once. Study conclusions and caveats: Researchers found most expanded thyroid clonotypes above 0.001 in blood as well.

The CDR3 runs to 13 residues. Germline V gene lookup returns CDR1 LNHDA and CDR2 SQIVND (reference sequence). The germline V and J ends were trimmed by 3 bases and 3 bases, with 8 bases remaining between them. The sample taken for sequencing was blood. The clonotype comes from a woman between 35 and 50 years old with Graves' ophthalmopathy. V and J are TRBV19 and TRBJ1-1; a weak D match, TRBD1 (6 bases). CDR3 in DNA: TGTGCCAGTAGTATCAGGACAGACACTGAAGCTTTCTTT. This gives the protein CASSIRTDTEAFF.